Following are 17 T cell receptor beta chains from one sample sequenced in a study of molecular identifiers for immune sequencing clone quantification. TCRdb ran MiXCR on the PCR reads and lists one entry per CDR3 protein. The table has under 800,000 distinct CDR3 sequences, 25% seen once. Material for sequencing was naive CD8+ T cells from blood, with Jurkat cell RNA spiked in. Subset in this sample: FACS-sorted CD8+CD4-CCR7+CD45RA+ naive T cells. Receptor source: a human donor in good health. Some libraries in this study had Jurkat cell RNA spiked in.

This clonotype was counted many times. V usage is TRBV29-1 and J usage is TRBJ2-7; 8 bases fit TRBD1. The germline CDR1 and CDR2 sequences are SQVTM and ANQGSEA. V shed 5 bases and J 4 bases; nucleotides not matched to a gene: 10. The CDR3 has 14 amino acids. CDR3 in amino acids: CSVYSARGLYEQYF. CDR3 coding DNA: TGCAGCGTTTACTCGGCCAGGGGGCTTTACGAGCAGTACTTC.

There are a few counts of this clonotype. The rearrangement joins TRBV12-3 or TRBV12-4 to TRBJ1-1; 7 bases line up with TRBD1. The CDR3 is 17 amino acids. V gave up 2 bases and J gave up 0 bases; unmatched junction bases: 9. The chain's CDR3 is CASSLFFVTGVNTEAFF. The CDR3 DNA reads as TGTGCCAGCAGTTTATTCTTCGTCACAGGGGTGAACACTGAAGCTTTCTTT.

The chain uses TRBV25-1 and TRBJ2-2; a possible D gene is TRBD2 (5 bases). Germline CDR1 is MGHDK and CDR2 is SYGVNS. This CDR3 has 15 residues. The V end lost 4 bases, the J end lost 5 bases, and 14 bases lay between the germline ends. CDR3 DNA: TGTGCCAGCAGTGTGAGGCTAGCTGAGACCGGGGAGCTGTTTTTT. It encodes CASSVRLAETGELFF.

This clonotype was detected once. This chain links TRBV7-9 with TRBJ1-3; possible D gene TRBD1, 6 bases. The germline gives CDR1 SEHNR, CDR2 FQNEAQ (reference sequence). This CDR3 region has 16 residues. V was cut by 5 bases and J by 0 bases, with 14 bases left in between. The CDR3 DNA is TGTGCCAGCAGCCGCCCACGGGGGCTCTCTGGAAACACCATATATTTT. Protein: CASSRPRGLSGNTIYF.

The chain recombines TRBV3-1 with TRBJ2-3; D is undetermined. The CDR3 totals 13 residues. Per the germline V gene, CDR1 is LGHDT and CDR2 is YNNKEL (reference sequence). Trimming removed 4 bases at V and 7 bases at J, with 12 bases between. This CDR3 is CASSPPTGNTQYF. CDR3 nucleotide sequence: TGTGCCAGCAGCCCCCCTACTGGGAATACGCAGTATTTT.

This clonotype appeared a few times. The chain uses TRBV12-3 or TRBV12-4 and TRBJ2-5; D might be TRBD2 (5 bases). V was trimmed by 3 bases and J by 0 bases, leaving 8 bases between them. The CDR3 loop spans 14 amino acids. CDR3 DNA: TGTGCCAGCAGTTTTCTGCGGGACCAAGAGACCCAGTACTTC. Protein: CASSFLRDQETQYF.

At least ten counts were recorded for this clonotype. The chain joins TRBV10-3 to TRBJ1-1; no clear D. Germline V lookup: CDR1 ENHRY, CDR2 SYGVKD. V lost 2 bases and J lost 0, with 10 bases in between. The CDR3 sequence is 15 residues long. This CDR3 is CAISERRGLNTEAFF. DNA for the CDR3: TGTGCCATCAGTGAGCGTAGAGGGTTGAACACTGAAGCTTTCTTT.

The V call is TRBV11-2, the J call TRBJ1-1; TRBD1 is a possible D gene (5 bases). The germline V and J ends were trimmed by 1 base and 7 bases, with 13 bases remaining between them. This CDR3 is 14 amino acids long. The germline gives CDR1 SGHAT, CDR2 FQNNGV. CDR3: CASSLVLGPGEAFF. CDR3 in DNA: TGTGCCAGCAGCTTAGTCCTGGGACCGGGTGAAGCTTTCTTT.

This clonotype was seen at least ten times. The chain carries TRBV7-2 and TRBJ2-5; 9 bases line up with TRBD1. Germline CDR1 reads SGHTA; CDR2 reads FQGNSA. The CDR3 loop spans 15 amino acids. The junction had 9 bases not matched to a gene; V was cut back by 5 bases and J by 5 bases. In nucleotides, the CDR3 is TGTGCCAGCAGCCTGCCGGACAGGGGTCCTGAGACCCAGTACTTC. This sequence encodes CASSLPDRGPETQYF.

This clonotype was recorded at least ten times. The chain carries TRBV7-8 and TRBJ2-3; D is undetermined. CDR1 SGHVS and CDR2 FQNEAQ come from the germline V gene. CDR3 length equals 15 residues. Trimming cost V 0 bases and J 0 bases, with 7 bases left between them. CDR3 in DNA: TGTGCCAGCAGCTTAGCGCAGTCTAGCACAGATACGCAGTATTTT. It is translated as CASSLAQSSTDTQYF.

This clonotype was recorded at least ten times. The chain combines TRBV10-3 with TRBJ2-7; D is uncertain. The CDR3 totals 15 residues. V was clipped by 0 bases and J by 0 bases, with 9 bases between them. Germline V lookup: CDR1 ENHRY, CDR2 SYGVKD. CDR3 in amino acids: CAISESGPSSYEQYF. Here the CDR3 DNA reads TGTGCCATCAGTGAGTCCGGGCCCAGCTCCTACGAGCAGTACTTC.

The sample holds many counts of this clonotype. DNA for the CDR3: TGCAGTGCTAGAGGCGATGTCAGGCAGAGCAACACAAACATTCAGTACTTC. Amino acid sequence: CSARGDVRQSNTNIQYF. The chain couples TRBV20-1 to TRBJ2-4; D unresolved. The germline CDR1 and CDR2 sequences are DFQATT and SNEGSKA (reference sequence). V was clipped by 1 base and J by 6 bases, with 22 bases between them. CDR3 length: 17 residues.

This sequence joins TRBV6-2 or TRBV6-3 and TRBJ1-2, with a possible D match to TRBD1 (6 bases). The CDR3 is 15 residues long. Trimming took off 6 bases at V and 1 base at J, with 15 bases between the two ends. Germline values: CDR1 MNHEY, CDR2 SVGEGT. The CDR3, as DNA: TGTGCCAGCAGCCCCGACGGGGGGCATAACTATGGCTACACCTTC. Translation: CASSPDGGHNYGYTF.

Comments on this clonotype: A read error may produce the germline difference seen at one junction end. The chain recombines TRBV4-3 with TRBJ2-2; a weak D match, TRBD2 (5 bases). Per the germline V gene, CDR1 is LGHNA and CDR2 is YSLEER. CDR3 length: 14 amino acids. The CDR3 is CASSQDRNTGELIF. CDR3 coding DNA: TGCGCCAGCAGCCAAGACAGAAACACCGGGGAGCTGATTTTT.

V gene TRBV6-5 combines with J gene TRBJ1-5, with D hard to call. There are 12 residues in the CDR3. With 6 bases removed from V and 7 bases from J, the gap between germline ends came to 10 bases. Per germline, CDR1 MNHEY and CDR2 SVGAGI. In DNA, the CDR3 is TGTGCCAGCAGGGAAGCTGGACAGCCCCAGCATTTT. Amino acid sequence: CASREAGQPQHF.

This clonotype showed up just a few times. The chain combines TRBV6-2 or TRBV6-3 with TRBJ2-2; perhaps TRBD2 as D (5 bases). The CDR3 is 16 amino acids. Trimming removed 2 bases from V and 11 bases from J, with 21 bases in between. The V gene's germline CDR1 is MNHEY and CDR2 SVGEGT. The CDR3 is CASSYDAGNPVGELFF. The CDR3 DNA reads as TGTGCCAGCAGTTACGATGCCGGGAACCCTGTGGGCGAGCTGTTTTTT.

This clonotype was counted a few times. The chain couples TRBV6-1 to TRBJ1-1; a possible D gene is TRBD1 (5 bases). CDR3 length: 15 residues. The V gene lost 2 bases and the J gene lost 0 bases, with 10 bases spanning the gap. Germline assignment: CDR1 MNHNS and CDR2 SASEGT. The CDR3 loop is CASSESGTMNTEAFF. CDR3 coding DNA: TGTGCCAGCAGTGAAAGTGGGACCATGAACACTGAAGCTTTCTTT.